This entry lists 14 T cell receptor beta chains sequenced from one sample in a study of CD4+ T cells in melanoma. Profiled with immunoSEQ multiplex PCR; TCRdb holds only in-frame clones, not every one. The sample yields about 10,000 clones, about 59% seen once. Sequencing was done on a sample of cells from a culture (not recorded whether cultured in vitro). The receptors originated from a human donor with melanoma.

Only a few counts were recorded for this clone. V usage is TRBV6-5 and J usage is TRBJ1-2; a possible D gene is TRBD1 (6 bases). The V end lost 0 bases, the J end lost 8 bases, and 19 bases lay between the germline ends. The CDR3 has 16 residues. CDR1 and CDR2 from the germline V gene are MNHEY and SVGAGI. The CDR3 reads CASSYSQGFSGTGYTF. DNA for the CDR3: TGTGCCAGCAGTTACTCCCAGGGGTTTTCGGGCACCGGCTACACCTTC.

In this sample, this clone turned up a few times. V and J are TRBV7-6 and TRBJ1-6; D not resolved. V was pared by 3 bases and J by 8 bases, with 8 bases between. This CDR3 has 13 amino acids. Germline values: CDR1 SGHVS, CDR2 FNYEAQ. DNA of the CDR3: TGTGCCAGCAGCTTCAATAAGGATTCACCCCTCCACTTT. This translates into CASSFNKDSPLHF.

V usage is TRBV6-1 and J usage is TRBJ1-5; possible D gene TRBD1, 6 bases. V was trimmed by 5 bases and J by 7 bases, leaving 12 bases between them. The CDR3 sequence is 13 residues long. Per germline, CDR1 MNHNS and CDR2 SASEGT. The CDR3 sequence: CASSHRDGQPQHF. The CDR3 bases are TGTGCCAGCAGTCACAGGGATGGCCAGCCCCAGCATTTT.

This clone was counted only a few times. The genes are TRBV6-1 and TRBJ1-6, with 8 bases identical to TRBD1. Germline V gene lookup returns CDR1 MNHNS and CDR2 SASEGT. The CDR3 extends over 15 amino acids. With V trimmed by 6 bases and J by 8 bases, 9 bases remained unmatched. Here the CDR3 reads CASRSGQASDSPLHF. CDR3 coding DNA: TGTGCCAGCAGATCGGGACAGGCTTCGGATTCACCCCTCCACTTT.

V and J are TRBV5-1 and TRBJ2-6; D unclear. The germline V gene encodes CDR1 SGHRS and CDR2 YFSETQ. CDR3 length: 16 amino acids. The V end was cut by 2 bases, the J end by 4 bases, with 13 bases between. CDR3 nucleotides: TGCGCCAGCAGCTTTTATCTGGGCACCGGGGCCAACGTCCTGACTTTC. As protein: CASSFYLGTGANVLTF. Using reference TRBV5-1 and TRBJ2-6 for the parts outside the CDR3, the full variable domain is KAGVTQTPRYLIKTRGQQVTLSCSPISGHRSVSWYQQTPGQGLQFLFEYFSETQRNKGNFPGRFSGRQFSNSRSEMNVSTLELGDSALYLCASSFYLGTGANVLTFGAGSRLTVL.

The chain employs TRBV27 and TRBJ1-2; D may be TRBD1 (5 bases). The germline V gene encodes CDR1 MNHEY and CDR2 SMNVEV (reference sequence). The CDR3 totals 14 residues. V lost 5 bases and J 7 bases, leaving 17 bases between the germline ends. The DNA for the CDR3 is TGTGCCAGCAGTGATCCGGGACGCGCTTCTGGCTACACCTTC. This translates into CASSDPGRASGYTF.

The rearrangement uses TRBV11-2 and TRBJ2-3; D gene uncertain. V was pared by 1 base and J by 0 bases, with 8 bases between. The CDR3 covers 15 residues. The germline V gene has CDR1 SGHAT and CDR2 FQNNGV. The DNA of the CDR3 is TGTGCCAGCAGCTTAGTTGTGCGGAGCACAGATACGCAGTATTTT. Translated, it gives CASSLVVRSTDTQYF.

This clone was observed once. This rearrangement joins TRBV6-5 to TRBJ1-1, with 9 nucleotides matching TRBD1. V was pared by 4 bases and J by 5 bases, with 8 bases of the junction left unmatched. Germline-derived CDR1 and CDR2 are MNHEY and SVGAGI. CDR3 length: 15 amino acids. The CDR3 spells CASSSGGTGRTEAFF. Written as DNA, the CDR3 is TGTGCCAGCAGTTCGGGTGGGACAGGGCGAACTGAAGCTTTCTTT.

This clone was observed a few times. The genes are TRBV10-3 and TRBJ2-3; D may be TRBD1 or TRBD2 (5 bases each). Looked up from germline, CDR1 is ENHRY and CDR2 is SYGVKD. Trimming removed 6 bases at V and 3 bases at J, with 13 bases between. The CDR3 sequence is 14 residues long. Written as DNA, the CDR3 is TGTGCCATCAGGGGGGTGCGGACAACAGATACGCAGTATTTT. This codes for CAIRGVRTTDTQYF.

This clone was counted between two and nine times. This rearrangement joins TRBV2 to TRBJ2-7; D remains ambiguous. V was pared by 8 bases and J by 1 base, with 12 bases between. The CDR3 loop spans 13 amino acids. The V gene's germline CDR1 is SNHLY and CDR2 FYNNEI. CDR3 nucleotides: TGTGCCAGCGCGTATCCGGTTTCCTACGAGCAGTACTTC. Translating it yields CASAYPVSYEQYF.

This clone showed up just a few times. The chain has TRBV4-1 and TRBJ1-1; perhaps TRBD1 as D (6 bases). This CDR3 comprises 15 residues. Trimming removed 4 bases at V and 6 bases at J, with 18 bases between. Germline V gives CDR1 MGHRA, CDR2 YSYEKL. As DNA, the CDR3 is TGCGCCAGCAGCCGGACAGTGCTATTGGCTGCTGAAGCTTTCTTT. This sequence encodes CASSRTVLLAAEAFF.

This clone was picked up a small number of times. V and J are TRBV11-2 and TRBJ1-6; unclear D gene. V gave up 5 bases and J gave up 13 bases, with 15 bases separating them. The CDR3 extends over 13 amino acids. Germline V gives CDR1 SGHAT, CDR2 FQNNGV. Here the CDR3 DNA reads TGTGCCAGCAGCCAAACCTTCCGCACCCCCCTCCACTTT. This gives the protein CASSQTFRTPLHF.

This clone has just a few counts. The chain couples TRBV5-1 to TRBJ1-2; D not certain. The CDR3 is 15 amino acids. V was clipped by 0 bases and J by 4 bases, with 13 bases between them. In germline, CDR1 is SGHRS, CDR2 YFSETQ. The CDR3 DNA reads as TGCGCCAGCAGCTTGGCCAGCACCGGGCCCTATGGCTACACCTTC. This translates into CASSLASTGPYGYTF.

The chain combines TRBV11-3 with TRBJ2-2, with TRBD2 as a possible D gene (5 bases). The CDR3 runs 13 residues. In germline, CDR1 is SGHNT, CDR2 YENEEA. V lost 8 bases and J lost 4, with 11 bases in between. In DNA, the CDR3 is TGTGCCAGCGGCAAAAGCGGCACCGGGGAGCTGTTTTTT. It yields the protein CASGKSGTGELFF.